Each of the 3 T cell receptor beta chains below was sequenced from the same sample in a study of blood T cell repertoires in COVID-19. The assay was immunoSEQ multiplex PCR, and TCRdb's table has in-frame clones only and misses some. The profile shows a few hundred thousand clones, 75% to 85% of them singletons. Sequenced: peripheral blood. The receptors originated from a human donor in a cohort sampled during active COVID-19.

This chain uses TRBV30 with TRBJ1-1, with D uncertain. This CDR3 is built from 14 residues. Per germline, CDR1 GTSNPN and CDR2 SVGIG (reference sequence). The V and J ends lost 3 bases and 5 bases respectively, with 16 bases between them. The CDR3: CAWSPGPGETEAFF. The DNA for the CDR3 is TGTGCCTGGAGCCCCGGCCCCGGGGAGACTGAAGCTTTCTTT.

The chain joins TRBV5-6 to TRBJ2-3; TRBD2 matches 9 bases. The CDR3 extends over 16 amino acids. The ends lost 2 bases at V and 4 bases at J; junction bases unmatched: 8. The germline V gene has CDR1 SGHDT and CDR2 YYEEEE. The CDR3 loop is CASSLRAGGFSDTQYF. CDR3 DNA: TGTGCCAGCAGCTTAAGGGCGGGGGGGTTTTCAGATACGCAGTATTTT.

The chain combines TRBV15 with TRBJ2-4, with D unresolved. CDR3 length: 15 residues. Germline V gives CDR1 LNHNV, CDR2 YYDKDF (reference sequence). V lost 0 bases and J lost 1, with 7 bases in between. For the CDR3, the DNA is TGTGCCACCAGCAGAGATTGGCTGGCCAAAAACATTCAGTACTTC. Translation gives CATSRDWLAKNIQYF.